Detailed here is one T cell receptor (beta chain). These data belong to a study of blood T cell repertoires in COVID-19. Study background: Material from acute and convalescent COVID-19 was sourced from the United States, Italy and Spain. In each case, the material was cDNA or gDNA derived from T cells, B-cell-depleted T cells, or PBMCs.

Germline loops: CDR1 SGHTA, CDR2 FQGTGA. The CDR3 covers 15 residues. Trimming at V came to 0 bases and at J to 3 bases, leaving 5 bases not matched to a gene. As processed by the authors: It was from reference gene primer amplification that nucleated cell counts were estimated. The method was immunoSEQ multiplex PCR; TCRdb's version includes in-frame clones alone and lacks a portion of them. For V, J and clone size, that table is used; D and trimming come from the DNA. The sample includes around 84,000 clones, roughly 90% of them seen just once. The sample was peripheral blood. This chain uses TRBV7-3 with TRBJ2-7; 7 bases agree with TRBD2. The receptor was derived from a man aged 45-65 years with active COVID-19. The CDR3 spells CASSLTASGNYEQYF. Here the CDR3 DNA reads TGTGCCAGCAGCTTAACGGCTAGCGGAAACTACGAGCAGTACTTC.